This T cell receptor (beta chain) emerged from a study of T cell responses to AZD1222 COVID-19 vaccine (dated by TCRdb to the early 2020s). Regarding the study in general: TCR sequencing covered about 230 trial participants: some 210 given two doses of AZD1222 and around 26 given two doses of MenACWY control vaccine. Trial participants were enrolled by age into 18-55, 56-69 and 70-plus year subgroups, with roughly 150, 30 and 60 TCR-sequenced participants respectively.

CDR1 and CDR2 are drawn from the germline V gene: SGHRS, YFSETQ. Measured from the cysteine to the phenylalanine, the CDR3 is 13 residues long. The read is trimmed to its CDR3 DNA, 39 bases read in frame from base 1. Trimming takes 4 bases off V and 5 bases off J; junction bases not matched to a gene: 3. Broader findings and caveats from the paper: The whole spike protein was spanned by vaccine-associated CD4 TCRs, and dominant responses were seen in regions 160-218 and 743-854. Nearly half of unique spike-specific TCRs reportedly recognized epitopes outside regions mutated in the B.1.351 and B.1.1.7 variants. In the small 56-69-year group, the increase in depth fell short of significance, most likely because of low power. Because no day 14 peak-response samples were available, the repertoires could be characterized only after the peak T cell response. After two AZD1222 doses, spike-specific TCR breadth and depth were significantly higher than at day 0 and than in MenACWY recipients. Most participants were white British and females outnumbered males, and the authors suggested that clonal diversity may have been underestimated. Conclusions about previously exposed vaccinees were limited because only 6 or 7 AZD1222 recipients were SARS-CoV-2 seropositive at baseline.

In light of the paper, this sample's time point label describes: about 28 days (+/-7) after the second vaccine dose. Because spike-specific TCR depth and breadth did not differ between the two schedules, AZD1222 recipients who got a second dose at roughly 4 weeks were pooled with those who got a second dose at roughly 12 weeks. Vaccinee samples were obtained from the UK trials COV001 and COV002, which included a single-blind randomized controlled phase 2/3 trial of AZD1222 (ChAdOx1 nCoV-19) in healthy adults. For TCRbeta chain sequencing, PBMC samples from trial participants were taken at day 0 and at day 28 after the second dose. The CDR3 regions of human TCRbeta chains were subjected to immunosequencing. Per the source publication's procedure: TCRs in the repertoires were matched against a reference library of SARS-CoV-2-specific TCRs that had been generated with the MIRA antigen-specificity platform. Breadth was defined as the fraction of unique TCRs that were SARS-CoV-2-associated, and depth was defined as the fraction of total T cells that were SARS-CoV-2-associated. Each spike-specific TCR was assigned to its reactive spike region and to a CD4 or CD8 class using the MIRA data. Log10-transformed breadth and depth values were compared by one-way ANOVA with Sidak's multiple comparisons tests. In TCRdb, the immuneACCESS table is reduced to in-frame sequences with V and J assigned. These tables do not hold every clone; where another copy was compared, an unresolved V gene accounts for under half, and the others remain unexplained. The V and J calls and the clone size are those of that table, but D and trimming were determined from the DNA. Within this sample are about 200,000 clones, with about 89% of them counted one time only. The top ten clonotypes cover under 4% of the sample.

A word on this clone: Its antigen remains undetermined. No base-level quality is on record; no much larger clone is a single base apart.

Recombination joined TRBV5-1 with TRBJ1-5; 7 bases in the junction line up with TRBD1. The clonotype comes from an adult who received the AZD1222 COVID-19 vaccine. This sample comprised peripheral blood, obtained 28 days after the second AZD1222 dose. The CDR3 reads CASSVDRDQPQHF. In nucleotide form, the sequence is TGCGCCAGCAGCGTTGACAGGGATCAGCCCCAGCATTTT.